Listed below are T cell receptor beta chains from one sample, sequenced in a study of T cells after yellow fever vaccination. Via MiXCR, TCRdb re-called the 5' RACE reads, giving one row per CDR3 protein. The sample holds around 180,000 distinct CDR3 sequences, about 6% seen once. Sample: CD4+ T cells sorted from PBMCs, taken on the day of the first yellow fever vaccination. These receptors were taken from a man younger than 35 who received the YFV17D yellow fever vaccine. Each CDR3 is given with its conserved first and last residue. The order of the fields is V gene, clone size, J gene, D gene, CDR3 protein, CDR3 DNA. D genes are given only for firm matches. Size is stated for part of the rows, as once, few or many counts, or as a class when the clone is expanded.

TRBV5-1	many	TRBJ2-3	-	CASSRTGGPDTQYF	TGCGCCAGCAGCAGGACTGGCGGACCAGATACGCAGTATTTT
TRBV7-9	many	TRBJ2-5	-	CASSPQPQETQYF	TGTGCCAGCAGCCCGCAACCCCAAGAGACCCAGTACTTC
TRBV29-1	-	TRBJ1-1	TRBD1	CSVTGQGGTEAFF	TGCAGCGTCACAGGACAGGGAGGGACTGAAGCTTTCTTT
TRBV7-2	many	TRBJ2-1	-	CASSPYMGNSNEQFF	TGTGCCAGCAGCCCGTACATGGGGAATTCCAATGAGCAGTTCTTC
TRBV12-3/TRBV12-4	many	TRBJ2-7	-	CASGLRAQKSEQYF	TGTGCCAGCGGACTCCGGGCCCAGAAAAGCGAGCAGTACTTC
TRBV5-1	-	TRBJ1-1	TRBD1	CASSWIQGETEAFF	TGCGCCAGCAGCTGGATACAGGGGGAGACTGAAGCTTTCTTT
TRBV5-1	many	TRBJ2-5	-	CASSLLGGATETQYF	TGCGCCAGCAGCTTGTTAGGGGGGGCCACGGAGACCCAGTACTTC
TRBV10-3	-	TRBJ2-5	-	CAISESLRGQETQYF	TGTGCCATCAGTGAGTCGCTGAGGGGACAAGAGACCCAGTACTTC
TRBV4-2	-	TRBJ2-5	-	CASGPGTGRQETQYF	TGTGCCAGCGGCCCCGGGACGGGACGCCAAGAGACCCAGTACTTC
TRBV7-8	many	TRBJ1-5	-	CASSRNRAGARQPQHF	TGTGCCAGCAGCCGAAACCGAGCCGGGGCCCGGCAGCCCCAGCATTTT
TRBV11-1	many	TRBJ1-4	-	CASHFWWAGDRTNEKLFF	TGTGCCAGCCACTTCTGGTGGGCAGGAGACAGGACTAATGAAAAACTGTTTTTT
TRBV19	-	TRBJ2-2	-	CASIRGSGELFF	TGTGCCAGTATTAGAGGGTCCGGGGAGCTGTTTTTT
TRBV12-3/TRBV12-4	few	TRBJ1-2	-	CASRVVGINYGYTF	TGTGCCAGCAGGGTCGTAGGGATAAACTATGGCTACACCTTC
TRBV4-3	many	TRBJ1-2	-	CASSQADTGYGYTF	TGCGCCAGCAGCCAAGCAGACACGGGCTATGGCTACACCTTC
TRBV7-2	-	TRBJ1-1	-	CASSLVGGEQAFF	TGTGCCAGCAGCCTAGTAGGGGGGGAGCAGGCTTTCTTT
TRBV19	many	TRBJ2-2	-	CASSIQITGELFF	TGTGCCAGTAGTATTCAAATCACCGGGGAGCTGTTTTTT
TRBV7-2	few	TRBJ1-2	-	CASSLSPFGDGYTF	TGTGCCAGCAGCTTATCACCCTTTGGCGATGGCTACACCTTC
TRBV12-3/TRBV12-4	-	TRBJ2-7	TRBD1	CASSPDRGTGRKYF	TGTGCCAGCAGTCCTGACAGGGGGACCGGTCGGAAGTACTTC
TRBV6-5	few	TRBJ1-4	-	CASSSGPPGYEKLFF	TGTGCCAGCAGTTCGGGCCCCCCCGGCTATGAAAAACTGTTTTTT
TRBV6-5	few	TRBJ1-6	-	CASSYWGASPLHF	TGTGCCAGCAGTTACTGGGGGGCTTCACCCCTCCACTTT
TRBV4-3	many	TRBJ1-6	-	CASSLKQNSPLHF	TGCGCCAGCAGCCTTAAACAGAATTCACCCCTCCACTTT
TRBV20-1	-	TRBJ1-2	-	CSARASGINYGYTF	TGCAGTGCTAGAGCTTCAGGGATAAACTATGGCTACACCTTC
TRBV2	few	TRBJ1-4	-	CASTRRGGNEKLFF	TGTGCCAGCACCCGGAGGGGCGGGAATGAAAAACTGTTTTTT
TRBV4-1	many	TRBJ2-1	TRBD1	CASSGHRVRGPGGYNEQFF	TGCGCCAGCAGCGGGCACAGGGTTAGAGGGCCAGGGGGATACAATGAGCAGTTCTTC
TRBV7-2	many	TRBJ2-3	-	CASTSRAGTQYF	TGTGCCAGCACCTCGCGGGCCGGTACGCAGTATTTT
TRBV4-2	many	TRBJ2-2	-	CASSQGQGGDGELFF	TGTGCCAGCAGCCAAGGACAGGGAGGCGACGGGGAGCTGTTTTTT
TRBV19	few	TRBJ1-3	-	CASSPTQGLPGNTIYF	TGTGCCAGTAGTCCGACGCAGGGCCTGCCTGGAAACACCATATATTTT
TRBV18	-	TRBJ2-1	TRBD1	CASSLDRANNEQFF	TGTGCCAGCTCACTCGACAGGGCGAACAATGAGCAGTTCTTC
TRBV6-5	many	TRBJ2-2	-	CASSYSGSNTGELFF	TGTGCCAGCAGTTACTCGGGCAGCAACACCGGGGAGCTGTTTTTT
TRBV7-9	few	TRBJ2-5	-	CASSPRGAPAQETQYF	TGTGCCAGCAGCCCAAGGGGGGCCCCAGCACAAGAGACCCAGTACTTC
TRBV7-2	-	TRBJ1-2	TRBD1	CASRLTPRDRKYGYTF	TGTGCCAGCCGTCTTACACCCCGGGACAGGAAGTATGGCTACACCTTC
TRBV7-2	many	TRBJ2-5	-	CASSLFPPGVLQETQYF	TGTGCCAGCAGCTTATTTCCCCCAGGTGTCCTCCAAGAGACCCAGTACTTC
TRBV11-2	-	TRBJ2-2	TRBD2	CASSLFGTSGGGAGELFF	TGTGCCAGCAGCTTATTCGGTACCAGCGGGGGGGGCGCCGGGGAGCTGTTTTTT